This TCR beta chain was recorded in a study of regulatory T cells in long-lasting Graves disease. General study findings and limits: Persistent Graves' patients had lower TCR diversity than newly diagnosed ones. Blood alone, not thyroid tissue, was studied.

This clonotype has at least ten counts. Antigen specificity is unknown. Time point of the sample: newly diagnosed GD, antithyroid drugs for less than 3 months. Scientists built the TCR library using RNA that was extracted from PBMCs. TCR beta libraries were built with iRepertoire HTBI primers and Arm-PCR of CDR3 regions. Via MiXCR, TCRdb re-called the multiplex PCR reads, giving one row per CDR3 protein. The profile shows roughly 420,000 distinct CDR3 sequences, roughly a sixth of them singletons. The clonotype originates from a female donor with Graves disease. The input for sequencing was peripheral blood mononuclear cells (PBMCs), taken at new diagnosis, from a patient treated with antithyroid drugs.

The CDR3 here is CASSPASWRVAGGPYQETQYF. The DNA of the CDR3 is TGTGCCAGCAGTCCAGCATCGTGGCGGGTAGCGGGAGGCCCGTACCAAGAGACCCAGTACTTC. The V gene is TRBV27, the J gene TRBJ2-5; 10 bases are shared with TRBD2. CDR1 is MNHEY, CDR2 SMNVEV, per germline (reference sequence). Trimming removed 5 bases from V and 0 bases from J; junction bases left unmatched: 21. The CDR3 contains 21 residues.